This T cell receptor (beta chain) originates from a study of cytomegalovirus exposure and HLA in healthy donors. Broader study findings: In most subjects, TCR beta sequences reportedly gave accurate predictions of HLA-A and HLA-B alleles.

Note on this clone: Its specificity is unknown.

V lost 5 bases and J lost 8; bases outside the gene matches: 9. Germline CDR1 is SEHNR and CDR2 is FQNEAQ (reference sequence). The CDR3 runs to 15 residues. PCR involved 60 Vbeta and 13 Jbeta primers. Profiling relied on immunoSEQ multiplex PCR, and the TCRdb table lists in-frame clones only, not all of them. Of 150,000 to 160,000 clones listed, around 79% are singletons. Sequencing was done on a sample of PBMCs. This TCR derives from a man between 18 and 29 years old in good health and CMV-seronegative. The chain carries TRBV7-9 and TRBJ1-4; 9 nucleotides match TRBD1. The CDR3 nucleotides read TGTGCCAGCAGCCCCCGGGACAGGGTTGGAGAAAAACTGTTTTTT. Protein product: CASSPRDRVGEKLFF.